The 22 T cell receptor beta chains below come from one sample, sequenced in a study of shared clonotypes between healthy human individuals. Sequencing used immunoSEQ multiplex PCR; TCRdb keeps in-frame clones, though not all of them. The sample lists about 1,900,000 clones, 85% to 95% occurring once. Positive CCR7 selection of CD45RO-negative cells yielded the naive CD8 cells, and terminally differentiated effector memory CD45RA+ cells were excluded. Sample: naive CD8+ T cells sorted from blood. The receptors were sampled from a man between 18 and 35 years old in good health.

The V call is TRBV10-3, the J call TRBJ2-3, with 7 bases that match TRBD1. The trim removed 6 bases at V and 0 bases at J, leaving 6 bases unmatched. Germline CDR1 ENHRY, CDR2 SYGVKD. There are 15 residues in the CDR3. The CDR3 loop is CAISETGPSTDTQYF. CDR3 coding DNA: TGTGCCATCAGCGAGACAGGGCCTAGCACAGATACGCAGTATTTT.

V and J are TRBV4-1 and TRBJ2-2; tentatively, D is TRBD1 (6 bases). Germline assignment: CDR1 MGHRA and CDR2 YSYEKL. The CDR3 is 16 amino acids. The V and J ends lost 3 bases and 1 base respectively, with 12 bases between them. This CDR3 reads CASSQRQVRNTGELFF. The CDR3 DNA follows: TGCGCCAGCAGCCAGAGACAGGTCCGGAACACCGGGGAGCTGTTTTTT.

This rearrangement joins TRBV4-3 to TRBJ1-3; 8 bases are shared with TRBD1. V lost 3 bases, J lost 1 base, and 8 bases stayed unmatched. From germline, CDR1 is LGHNA and CDR2 YSLEER. The CDR3 loop spans 17 amino acids. CDR3 in amino acids: CASSHSGQGASGNTIYF. The CDR3 bases are TGCGCCAGCAGCCATTCCGGGCAGGGGGCTTCTGGAAACACCATATATTTT.

V usage is TRBV4-1 and J usage is TRBJ2-3; 7 bases align to TRBD2. The trim removed 0 bases at V and 3 bases at J, leaving 6 bases unmatched. Germline V gene lookup returns CDR1 MGHRA and CDR2 YSYEKL. The CDR3 covers 16 residues. This CDR3 reads CASSQESLGGTDTQYF. The CDR3 DNA sequence: TGCGCCAGCAGCCAAGAGTCCCTCGGGGGGACAGATACGCAGTATTTT.

This chain links TRBV7-8 with TRBJ2-7, with a tentative D call TRBD1 (5 bases). Germline-derived CDR1 and CDR2 are SGHVS and FQNEAQ. This CDR3 has 12 residues. The ends were cut back, 3 bases at V and 3 bases at J, with 6 bases in the middle. The CDR3 DNA follows: TGTGCCAGCAGCTTTCAGGGCTACGAGCAGTACTTC. Residues: CASSFQGYEQYF. Looking up the rest from reference TRBV7-8 and TRBJ2-7 gives the full variable domain: GAGVSQSPRYKVAKRGQDVALRCDPISGHVSLFWYQQALGQGPEFLTYFQNEAQLDKSGLPSDRFFAERPEGSVSTLKIQRTQQEDSAVYLCASSFQGYEQYFGPGTRLTVT.

The sample holds one count of this clone. This specimen includes other DNA sequences encoding the same CDR3. The DNA for the CDR3 is TGCGCCAGCAGCTTGGCTGGGACAGGGTACGAGCAGTACTTC. Translated, it gives CASSLAGTGYEQYF. The chain carries TRBV5-1 and TRBJ2-7; the match to TRBD1 covers 9 bases. J gave up 4 bases and V 0 bases, and 2 bases lay outside the gene matches. Germline-derived CDR1 and CDR2 are SGHRS and YFSETQ. The CDR3 length is 14 residues.

This rearrangement joins TRBV2 to TRBJ2-7, with D possibly matching TRBD2 (6 bases). From germline, CDR1 is SNHLY and CDR2 FYNNEI. This CDR3 is 14 amino acids long. V was trimmed by 0 bases and J by 2 bases, leaving 8 bases between them. The CDR3 sequence: CASSEAPGAYEQYF. The CDR3 bases are TGTGCCAGCAGTGAAGCCCCGGGGGCCTACGAGCAGTACTTC.

V is TRBV7-2 and J is TRBJ2-7; 14 positions agree with TRBD2. CDR1 is SGHTA and CDR2 is FQGNSA in the germline V gene. The ends lost 5 bases at V and 4 bases at J; junction bases unmatched: 7. CDR3 size: 16 residues. The CDR3 nucleotides are TGTGCCAGCAGCAAACCGGGACTAGCGGGAGAATACGAGCAGTACTTC. Translation: CASSKPGLAGEYEQYF.

The rearrangement joins TRBV5-1 to TRBJ2-1; D is possibly TRBD1 or TRBD2 (5 bases each). CDR3 length equals 16 residues. Per germline, CDR1 SGHRS and CDR2 YFSETQ. Trimming removed 4 bases from V and 7 bases from J, with 21 bases in between. CDR3 bases: TGCGCCAGCAGCGCAACCGGGACCAGCACAGCGAATGAGCAGTTCTTC. The encoded protein is CASSATGTSTANEQFF.

This rearrangement joins TRBV9 to TRBJ2-3; D possibly corresponds to TRBD2 (6 bases). The CDR3 length is 13 residues. CDR1 is SGDLS, CDR2 YYNGEE, per germline. V gave up 3 bases and J gave up 6 bases, with 11 bases separating them. As DNA, the CDR3 is TGTGCCAGCAGCGAACTAGCATGGGATACGCAGTATTTT. This translates into CASSELAWDTQYF.

This clone came up a few times. The rearrangement uses TRBV4-1 and TRBJ1-3, with unresolved D. The CDR3 runs to 15 residues. V was shortened by 4 bases and J by 0 bases, with 10 bases between the two germline ends. CDR1 and CDR2 from the germline V gene are MGHRA and YSYEKL. The CDR3 sequence: CASSPSHSSGNTIYF. CDR3 DNA: TGCGCCAGCAGCCCTTCACACAGCTCTGGAAACACCATATATTTT.

This sequence joins TRBV28 and TRBJ2-7; TRBD1 aligns across 10 bases. CDR3 size: 14 residues. V lost 5 bases and J lost 4; bases outside the gene matches: 5. Germline V gives CDR1 MDHEN, CDR2 SYDVKM. The CDR3 sequence is CASSKTGGKYEQYF. The CDR3, as DNA: TGTGCCAGCAGTAAGACAGGGGGCAAGTACGAGCAGTACTTC.

The V and J genes are TRBV7-9 and TRBJ2-1, with a possible D match to TRBD2 (5 bases). The CDR3 spans 16 residues. The germline gives CDR1 SEHNR, CDR2 FQNEAQ (reference sequence). Deletions cut 3 bases from V and 3 bases from J, with 15 bases between. The CDR3 loop is CASSFMNGGYYNEQFF. CDR3 DNA sequence: TGTGCCAGCAGCTTCATGAATGGCGGGTACTACAATGAGCAGTTCTTC.

The V gene is TRBV10-1, the J gene TRBJ2-7; weak D call: TRBD1 (6 bases). V was cut by 0 bases and J by 5 bases, with 14 bases left in between. The CDR3 is 15 amino acids. CDR1 and CDR2 (germline): WNHNN, SYGVQD (reference sequence). The DNA of the CDR3 is TGCGCCAGCAGTGAGTCTACACAGGGTATGGACGAGCAGTACTTC. It codes for CASSESTQGMDEQYF.

The gene calls are TRBV19 and TRBJ2-1; the D is unclear. Per germline, CDR1 LNHDA and CDR2 SQIVND (reference sequence). With 2 bases removed from V and 7 bases from J, the gap between germline ends came to 12 bases. The CDR3 has 14 amino acids. As DNA, the CDR3 is TGTGCCAGTAGTATATCCTACAGCTATAATGAGCAGTTCTTC. It yields the protein CASSISYSYNEQFF. Drawing the rest from reference TRBV19 and TRBJ2-1, the complete variable domain is DGGITQSPKYLFRKEGQNVTLSCEQNLNHDAMYWYRQDPGQGLRLIYYSQIVNDFQKGDIAEGYSVSREKKESFPLTVTSAQKNPTAFYLCASSISYSYNEQFFGPGTRLTVL.

J is TRBJ2-7 and V is TRBV29-1; D is unclear. The CDR3 runs 13 residues. V shed 2 bases and J shed 4 bases, with 12 bases lying between them. The germline V gene encodes CDR1 SQVTM and CDR2 ANQGSEA. The CDR3 here is CSVETPEEYEQYF. DNA for the CDR3: TGCAGCGTTGAAACCCCCGAGGAGTACGAGCAGTACTTC.

To note about this clone: Within the sample, other DNA sequences also encode this same CDR3. The chain is built from TRBV27 and TRBJ2-5; D could derive from TRBD1 or TRBD2 (6 bases each). Germline values: CDR1 MNHEY, CDR2 SMNVEV (reference sequence). V was cut by 3 bases and J by 5 bases, with 13 bases left in between. CDR3 length: 14 amino acids. CDR3 loop: CASSLGGSGETQYF. CDR3 sequence (DNA): TGTGCCAGCAGTTTGGGGGGCTCGGGGGAGACCCAGTACTTC.

The V and J genes are TRBV6-1 and TRBJ2-7; D perhaps matches TRBD2 (5 bases). In germline, CDR1 is MNHNS, CDR2 SASEGT. This CDR3 contains 15 residues. Trimming removed 6 bases at V and 3 bases at J, with 18 bases between. CDR3 loop: CASRASGNNCYEQYF. CDR3 coding DNA: TGTGCCAGCAGGGCCTCGGGGAATAACTGCTACGAGCAGTACTTC.

The count of this clone is one. The J gene is TRBJ2-2, the V gene TRBV28; TRBD2 agrees at 10 bases. Germline CDR1 reads MDHEN; CDR2 reads SYDVKM. The CDR3 is made up of 18 amino acids. V trimming: 4 bases; J trimming: 0 bases; junction bases outside the gene matches: 8. This CDR3 reads CASSYQTSGFANTGELFF. In DNA form, the CDR3 reads TGTGCCAGCAGTTACCAGACTAGCGGGTTCGCGAACACCGGGGAGCTGTTTTTT.

The V gene is TRBV6-1, the J gene TRBJ2-2; D unresolved. The CDR3 is 15 residues long. Trimming stripped 1 base from V and 5 bases from J, with 11 bases between. CDR1 is MNHNS and CDR2 is SASEGT in the germline V gene. CDR3: CASSEGPWGTGELFF. CDR3 coding DNA: TGTGCCAGCAGTGAAGGGCCCTGGGGAACCGGGGAGCTGTTTTTT.

This sequence joins TRBV25-1 and TRBJ2-5, with D tentatively TRBD1 (7 bases). V shed 5 bases and J shed 4 bases, with 14 bases lying between them. Germline V gene sequence: CDR1 MGHDK, CDR2 SYGVNS. The CDR3 is 14 residues long. The CDR3 region has the DNA TGTGCCAGCAGTACAGGGGTGGGGGGAGAGACCCAGTACTTC. It codes for CASSTGVGGETQYF. Together with reference TRBV25-1 and TRBJ2-5, the CDR3 gives the full variable domain: EADIYQTPRYLVIGTGKKITLECSQTMGHDKMYWYQQDPGMELHLIHYSYGVNSTEKGDLSSESTVSRIRTEHFPLTLESARPSHTSQYLCASSTGVGGETQYFGPGTRLLVL.

The V gene is TRBV19, the J gene TRBJ2-1; TRBD2 matches at 9 bases. There are 13 residues in the CDR3. CDR1 and CDR2 from the germline V gene are LNHDA and SQIVND (reference sequence). The V segment lost 5 bases and the J segment 8 bases; nucleotides outside the gene matches: 4. The CDR3 here is CASSWGLAYEQFF. DNA for the CDR3: TGTGCCAGTAGTTGGGGACTAGCCTATGAGCAGTTCTTC.